The clone carrying this T cell receptor (beta chain) was observed once. The data were obtained in a study of Ad26.COV2.S vaccination and SARS-CoV-2 variants. The treatment is: 15 to 20 received Ad26.COV2.S at low or high dose, single or two shots; several received placebo; per-sample allocation not given. Samples came from day 63 after the first vaccine or placebo injection. An Ad26 vector expressing Wuhan-strain SARS-CoV-2 spike served as the vaccine. CDR1 is MNHEY, CDR2 SVGAGI, per germline. This CDR3 is built from 15 residues. V was shortened by 0 bases and J by 5 bases, with 11 bases between the two germline ends. The method was immunoSEQ multiplex PCR; TCRdb's version includes in-frame clones alone and lacks a portion of them. The sample carries about 680,000 clones, around 90% recorded once.

This receptor was obtained from a person aged 18-60 years who received the Ad26.COV2.S COVID-19 vaccine or a placebo. The input for sequencing was peripheral blood, taken in a trial of Ad26.COV2.S vaccine versus placebo. The chain has TRBV6-5 and TRBJ2-1; D remains ambiguous. The CDR3 reads CASSYSRTTHNEQFF. CDR3 sequence (DNA): TGTGCCAGCAGTTACTCTAGGACCACGCACAATGAGCAGTTCTTC.